This TCR beta chain was captured by sequencing in a study of Graves' ophthalmopathy and Graves' hyperthyroidism. Overall study: The study drew peripheral blood at initial diagnosis, before any treatment. Broader study findings: It was with 65% to 71% sensitivity and just under 75% specificity that the model predicted ophthalmopathy progression.

The CDR3 length is 15 residues. The germline CDR1 and CDR2 sequences are SGDLS and YYNGEE. The ends lost 0 bases at V and 6 bases at J; junction bases unmatched: 5. This clonotype was counted ten times or more. No antigen is known for it. Pregnant or lactating patients and those with other autoimmune diseases or uncontrolled infections were excluded. Amplified TCR beta CDR3 regions were obtained using RNA transcripts as template. An opening RT-PCR round employed HTBI primers and preceded a second-round multiplex PCR. TCRdb independently ran MiXCR on the multiplex PCR reads; one entry per CDR3 protein. The sample includes over 500,000 distinct CDR3 sequences, 22% of them seen just once.

The chain links TRBV9 to TRBJ1-1; 10 nucleotides align to TRBD1. The source material was peripheral blood. The origin of this receptor is a woman aged 18-30 years with stable Graves' hyperthyroidism. Some clones in this sample may be carry-over from other donors' samples. Here the CDR3 DNA reads TGTGCCAGCAGCGTAGAGGGGACAGGGGTTCCTGAAGCTTTCTTT. Translation: CASSVEGTGVPEAFF.